The present TCR beta chain was sequenced within a study of cytomegalovirus exposure and HLA in healthy donors. PCR involved 60 Vbeta and 13 Jbeta primers. Some clones are missing from TCRdb's copy, which holds only in-frame ones; the method was immunoSEQ multiplex PCR. The sample includes approximately 180,000 clones, approximately 86% of them seen just once. The CDR3 runs 16 residues. V shed 5 bases and J 0 bases; nucleotides not matched to a gene: 7. Germline CDR1 is SGHTA and CDR2 is FQGNSA. General study results and limits: The study flagged about 160 TCR beta chains as cytomegalovirus-associated. Sequences of the TCR beta chain were said to predict the HLA-A and HLA-B alleles of most subjects accurately. Association of a missense DCLRE1C variant with TCR beta V- and J-gene trimming was reported in a later analysis.

Comments on this clone: As yet, its antigen is unknown.

The chain employs TRBV7-2 and TRBJ2-1; TRBD2 aligns across 7 bases. This TCR was sampled from a woman in her late teens or twenties in good health and CMV-seronegative. Sequenced sample: PBMCs. The CDR3 spells CASSPPRGGSYNEQFF. CDR3 sequence (DNA): TGTGCCAGCAGCCCGCCGCGCGGGGGCTCCTACAATGAGCAGTTCTTC.